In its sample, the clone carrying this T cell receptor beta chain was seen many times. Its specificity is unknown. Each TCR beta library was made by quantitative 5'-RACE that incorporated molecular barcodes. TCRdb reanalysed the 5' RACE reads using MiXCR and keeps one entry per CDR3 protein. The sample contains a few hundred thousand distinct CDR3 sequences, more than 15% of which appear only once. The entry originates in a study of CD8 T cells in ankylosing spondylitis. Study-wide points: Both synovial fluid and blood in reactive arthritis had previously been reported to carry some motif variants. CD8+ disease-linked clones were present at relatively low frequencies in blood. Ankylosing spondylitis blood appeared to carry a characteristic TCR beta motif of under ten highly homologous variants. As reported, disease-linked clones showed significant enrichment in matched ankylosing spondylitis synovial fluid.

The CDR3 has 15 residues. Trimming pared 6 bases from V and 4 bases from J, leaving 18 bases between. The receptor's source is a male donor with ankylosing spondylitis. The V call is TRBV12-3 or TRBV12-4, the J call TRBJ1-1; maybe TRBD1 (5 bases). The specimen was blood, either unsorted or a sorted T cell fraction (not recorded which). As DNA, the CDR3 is TGTGCCAGCAGCCCTACGGGGGTAGAGGGCACTGAAGCTTTCTTT. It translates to CASSPTGVEGTEAFF.